This T cell receptor (beta chain) appears in the sequencing data of a study of CD8+CD57+ T cells in acquired aplastic anemia. Study details: Average DNA yield from sorted CD4+ and CD8+ cells was about 3 ug.

In this sample, this clonotype turned up many times. CDR1 and CDR2 (germline): SEHNR, FQNEAQ (reference sequence). The CDR3 runs 15 residues. Trimming pared 5 bases from V and 6 bases from J, leaving 19 bases between. By flow cytometry, patients selected for sequencing had shown an expansion of CD8+CD57+ cells. The blood sampling took place in patients who had so far received no therapy. For CDR3 and TCR beta VDJ profiling, genomic DNA was the template used. TCRdb used MiXCR to reprocess the reads, holding one entry per CDR3 protein. The repertoire holds hundreds of thousands of distinct CDR3 sequences, with roughly 50% as singletons.

This TCR came from a human donor with aplastic anemia. The sequenced sample consisted of sorted CD4+, CD8+, or CD8+CD57+ T cells (not recorded which) from PBMCs. The chain combines TRBV7-9 with TRBJ1-1; weak D call: TRBD1 (5 bases). The CDR3 reads CASSNTAGKEAEAFF. The DNA of the CDR3 is TGTGCCAGCAGCAACACGGCAGGGAAAGAGGCTGAAGCTTTCTTT.